The clone carrying this T cell receptor (beta chain) was counted a few times. Its antigen remains unidentified. The data were taken from a study of T cell repertoires in cytomegalovirus infection. Overall study context: It can be stated that public TCR beta signatures indicated CMV infection as well as a matching HLA type. Findings and caveats of the study: CMV-specific TCR beta clonotypes restricted by HLA-C dominated the ex vivo response.

In TCRdb, the reads were re-called with MiXCR into one record per CDR3 protein. The sample shows fewer than 200,000 distinct CDR3 sequences, less than 25% of them seen only once. The germline V gene encodes CDR1 MDHEN and CDR2 SYDVKM. The ends lost 3 bases at V and 4 bases at J; junction bases unmatched: 8. This CDR3 has 16 residues. This clonotype originated in a human donor in good health (CMV status not recorded). Some clones in this sample may be carry-over from other donors' samples. The sample consisted of CD8+ T cells from cultured PBMCs, taken from culture after CMV antigen stimulation. V usage is TRBV28 and J usage is TRBJ2-2; 7 nucleotides line up with TRBD1. DNA for the CDR3: TGTGCCAGCAGTTTCCCCGGACAGGAGTTCACCGGGGAGCTGTTTTTT. It yields the protein CASSFPGQEFTGELFF. Combining the CDR3 with reference TRBV28 and TRBJ2-2 gives the whole variable domain DVKVTQSSRYLVKRTGEKVFLECVQDMDHENMFWYRQDPGLGLRLIYFSYDVKMKEKGDIPEGYSVSREKKERFSLILESASTNQTSMYLCASSFPGQEFTGELFFGEGSRLTVL.